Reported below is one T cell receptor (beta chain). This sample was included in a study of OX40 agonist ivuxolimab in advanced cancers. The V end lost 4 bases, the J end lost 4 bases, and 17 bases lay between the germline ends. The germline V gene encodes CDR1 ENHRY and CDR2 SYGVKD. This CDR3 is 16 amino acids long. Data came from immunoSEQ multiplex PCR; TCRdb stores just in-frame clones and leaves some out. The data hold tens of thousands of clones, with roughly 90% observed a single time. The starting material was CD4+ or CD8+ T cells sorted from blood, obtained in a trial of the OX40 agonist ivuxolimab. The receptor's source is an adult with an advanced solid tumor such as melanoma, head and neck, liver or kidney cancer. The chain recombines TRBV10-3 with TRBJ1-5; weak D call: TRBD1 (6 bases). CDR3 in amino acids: CAISASWTAKNQPQHF. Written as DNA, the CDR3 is TGTGCCATCAGTGCCTCCTGGACAGCAAAAAATCAGCCCCAGCATTTT.